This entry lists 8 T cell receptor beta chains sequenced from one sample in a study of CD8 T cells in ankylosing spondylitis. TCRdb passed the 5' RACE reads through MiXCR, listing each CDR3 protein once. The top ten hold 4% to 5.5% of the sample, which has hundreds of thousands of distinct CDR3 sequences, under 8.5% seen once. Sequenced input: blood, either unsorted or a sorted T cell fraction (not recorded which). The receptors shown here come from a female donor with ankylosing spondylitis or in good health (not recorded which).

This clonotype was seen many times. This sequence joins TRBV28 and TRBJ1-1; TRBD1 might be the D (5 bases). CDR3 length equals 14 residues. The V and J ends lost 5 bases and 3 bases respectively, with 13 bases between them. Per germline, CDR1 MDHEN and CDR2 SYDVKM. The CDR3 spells CASSLQGRDTEAFF. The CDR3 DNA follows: TGTGCCAGCAGTCTCCAGGGAAGGGACACTGAAGCTTTCTTT.

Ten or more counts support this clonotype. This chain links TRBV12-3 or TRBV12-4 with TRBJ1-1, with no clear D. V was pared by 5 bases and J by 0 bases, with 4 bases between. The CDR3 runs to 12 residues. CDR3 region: CASSVLNTEAFF. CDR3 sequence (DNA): TGTGCCAGCAGTGTATTGAACACTGAAGCTTTCTTT.

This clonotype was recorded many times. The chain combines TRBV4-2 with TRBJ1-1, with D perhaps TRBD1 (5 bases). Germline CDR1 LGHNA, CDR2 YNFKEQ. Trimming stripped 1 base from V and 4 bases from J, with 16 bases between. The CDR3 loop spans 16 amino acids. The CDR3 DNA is TGTGCCAGCAGCCAAGCGGACTTGAGGGACTTCACTGAAGCTTTCTTT. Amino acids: CASSQADLRDFTEAFF.

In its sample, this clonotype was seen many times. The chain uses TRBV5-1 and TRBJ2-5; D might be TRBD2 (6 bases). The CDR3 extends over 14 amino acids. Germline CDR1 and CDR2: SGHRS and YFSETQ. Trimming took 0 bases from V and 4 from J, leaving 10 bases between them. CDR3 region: CASSLAGTLETQYF. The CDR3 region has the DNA TGCGCCAGCAGCTTGGCGGGGACTTTAGAGACCCAGTACTTC.

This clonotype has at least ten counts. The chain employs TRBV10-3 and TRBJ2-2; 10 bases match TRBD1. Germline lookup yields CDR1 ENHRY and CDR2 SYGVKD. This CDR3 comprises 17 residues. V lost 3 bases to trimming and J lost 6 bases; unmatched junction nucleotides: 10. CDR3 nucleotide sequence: TGTGCCATCAGTGATATCAATCCGACAGGGGGCTCCGGGGAGCTGTTTTTT. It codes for CAISDINPTGGSGELFF.

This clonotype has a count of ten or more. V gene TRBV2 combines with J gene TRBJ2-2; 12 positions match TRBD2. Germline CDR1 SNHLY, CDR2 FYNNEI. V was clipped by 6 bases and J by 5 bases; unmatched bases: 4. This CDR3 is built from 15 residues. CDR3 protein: CASRGLAGRTGELFF. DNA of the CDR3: TGTGCCAGCAGAGGACTAGCGGGAAGGACCGGGGAGCTGTTTTTT.

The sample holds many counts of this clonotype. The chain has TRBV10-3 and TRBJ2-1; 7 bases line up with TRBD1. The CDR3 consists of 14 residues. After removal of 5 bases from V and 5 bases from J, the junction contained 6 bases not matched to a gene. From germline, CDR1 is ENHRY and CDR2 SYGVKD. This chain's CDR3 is CAISSLGTDNEQFF. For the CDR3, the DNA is TGTGCCATCAGTTCGCTGGGGACAGACAATGAGCAGTTCTTC.

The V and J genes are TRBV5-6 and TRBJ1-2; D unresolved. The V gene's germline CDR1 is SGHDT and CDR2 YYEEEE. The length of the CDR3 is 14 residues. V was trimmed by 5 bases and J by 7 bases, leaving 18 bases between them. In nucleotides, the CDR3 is TGTGCCAGCAGTCCCGGGCTGAGGGCGGGTGGCTACACCTTC. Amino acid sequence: CASSPGLRAGGYTF.